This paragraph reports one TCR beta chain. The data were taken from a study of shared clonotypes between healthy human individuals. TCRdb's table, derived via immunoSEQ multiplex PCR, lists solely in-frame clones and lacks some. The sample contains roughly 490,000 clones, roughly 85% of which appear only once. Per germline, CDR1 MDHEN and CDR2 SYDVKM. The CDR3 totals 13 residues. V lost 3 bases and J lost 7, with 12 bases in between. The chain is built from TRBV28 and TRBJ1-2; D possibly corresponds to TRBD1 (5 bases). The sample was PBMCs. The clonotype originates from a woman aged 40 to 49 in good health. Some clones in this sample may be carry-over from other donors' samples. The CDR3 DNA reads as TGTGCCAGCAGTTTTCTGGGGACCGCTGGCTACACCTTC. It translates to CASSFLGTAGYTF.